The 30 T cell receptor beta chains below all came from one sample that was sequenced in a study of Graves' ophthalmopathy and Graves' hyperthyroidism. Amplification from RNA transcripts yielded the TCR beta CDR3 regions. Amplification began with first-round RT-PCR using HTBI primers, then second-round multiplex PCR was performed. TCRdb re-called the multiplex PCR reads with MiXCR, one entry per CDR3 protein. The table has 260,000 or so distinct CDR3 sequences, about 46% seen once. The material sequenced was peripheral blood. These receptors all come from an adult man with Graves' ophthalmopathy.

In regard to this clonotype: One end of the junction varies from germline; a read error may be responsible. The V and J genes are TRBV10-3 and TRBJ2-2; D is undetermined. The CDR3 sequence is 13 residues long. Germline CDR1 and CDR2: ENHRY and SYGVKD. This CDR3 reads CASSPLSDGELFF. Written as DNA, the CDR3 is TGTGCCAGCAGTCCCCTCAGTGACGGGGAGCTGTTTTTT.

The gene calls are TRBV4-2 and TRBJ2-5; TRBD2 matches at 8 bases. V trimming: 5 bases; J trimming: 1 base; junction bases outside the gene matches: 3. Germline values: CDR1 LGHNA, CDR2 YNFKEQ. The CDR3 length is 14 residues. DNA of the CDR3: TGTGCCAGCAGCGGACGGGGGGGCCAAGAGACCCAGTACTTC. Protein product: CASSGRGGQETQYF.

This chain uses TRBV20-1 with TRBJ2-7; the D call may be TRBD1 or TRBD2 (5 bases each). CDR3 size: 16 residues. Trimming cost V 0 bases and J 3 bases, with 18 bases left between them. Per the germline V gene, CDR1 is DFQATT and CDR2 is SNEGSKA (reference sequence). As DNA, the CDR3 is TGCAGTGCTAGAGATCGCATGGGGGTTGGGGGCTACGAGCAGTACTTC. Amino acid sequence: CSARDRMGVGGYEQYF.

CDR3 bases: TGCAGTGCTAGTGCCGGGGGTGGACGGGCTGAAGCTTTCTTT. Translated: CSASAGGGRAEAFF. The V call is TRBV20-1, the J call TRBJ1-1; tentatively, D is TRBD1 (5 bases). The germline CDR1 and CDR2 sequences are DFQATT and SNEGSKA (reference sequence). V was pared by 3 bases and J by 6 bases, with 17 bases between. The CDR3 covers 14 residues.

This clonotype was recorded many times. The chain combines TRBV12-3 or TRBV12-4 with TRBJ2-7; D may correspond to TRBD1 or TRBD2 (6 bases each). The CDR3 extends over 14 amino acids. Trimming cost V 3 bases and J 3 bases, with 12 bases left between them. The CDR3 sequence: CASSFAEGGYEQYF. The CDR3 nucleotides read TGTGCCAGCAGTTTTGCGGAGGGGGGCTACGAGCAGTACTTC.

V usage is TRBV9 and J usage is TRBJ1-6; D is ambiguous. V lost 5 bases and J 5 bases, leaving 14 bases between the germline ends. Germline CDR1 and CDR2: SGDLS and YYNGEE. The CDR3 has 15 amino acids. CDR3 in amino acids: CASSPATPDNSPLHF. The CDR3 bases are TGTGCCAGCAGTCCTGCGACACCAGATAATTCACCCCTCCACTTT.

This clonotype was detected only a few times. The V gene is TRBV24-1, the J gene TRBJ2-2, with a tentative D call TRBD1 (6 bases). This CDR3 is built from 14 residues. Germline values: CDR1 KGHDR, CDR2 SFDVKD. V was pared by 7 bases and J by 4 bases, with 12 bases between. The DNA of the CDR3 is TGTGCCACCAGGGAACAGGGAGCCACCGGGGAGCTGTTTTTT. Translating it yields CATREQGATGELFF.

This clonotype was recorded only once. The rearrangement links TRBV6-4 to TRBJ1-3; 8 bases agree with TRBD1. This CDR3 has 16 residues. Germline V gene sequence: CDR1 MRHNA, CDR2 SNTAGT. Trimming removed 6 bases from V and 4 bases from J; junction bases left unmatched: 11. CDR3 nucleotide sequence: TGTGCCAGCAGCTTAGGCCTCTGGACAGGGGGAAACACCATATATTTT. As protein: CASSLGLWTGGNTIYF.

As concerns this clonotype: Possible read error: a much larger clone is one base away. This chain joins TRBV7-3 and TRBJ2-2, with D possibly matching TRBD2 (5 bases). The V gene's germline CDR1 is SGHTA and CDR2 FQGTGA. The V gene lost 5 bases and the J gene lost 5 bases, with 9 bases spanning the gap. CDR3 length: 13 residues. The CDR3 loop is CASSRTVTGELFF. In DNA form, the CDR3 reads TGTGCCAGCAGCCGGACTGTAACCGGGGAGCTGTTTTTT.

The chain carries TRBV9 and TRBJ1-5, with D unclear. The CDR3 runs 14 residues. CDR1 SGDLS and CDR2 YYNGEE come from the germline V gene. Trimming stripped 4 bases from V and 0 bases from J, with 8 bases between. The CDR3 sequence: CASSSHYSNQPQHF. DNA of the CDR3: TGTGCCAGCAGCTCCCATTATAGCAATCAGCCCCAGCATTTT.

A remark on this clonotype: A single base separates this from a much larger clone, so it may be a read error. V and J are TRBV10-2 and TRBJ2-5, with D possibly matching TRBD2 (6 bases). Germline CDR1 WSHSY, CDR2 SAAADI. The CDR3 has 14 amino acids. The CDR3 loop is CASSVGGVQETQCF. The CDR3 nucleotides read TGCGCCAGCAGTGTGGGGGGTGTCCAAGAGACCCAGTGCTTC.

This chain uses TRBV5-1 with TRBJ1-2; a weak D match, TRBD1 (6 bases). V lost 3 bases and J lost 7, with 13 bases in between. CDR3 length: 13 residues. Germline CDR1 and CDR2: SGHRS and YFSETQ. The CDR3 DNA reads TGCGCCAGCAGCTGGGACACCTCCTGTGGCTACACCTTC. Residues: CASSWDTSCGYTF.

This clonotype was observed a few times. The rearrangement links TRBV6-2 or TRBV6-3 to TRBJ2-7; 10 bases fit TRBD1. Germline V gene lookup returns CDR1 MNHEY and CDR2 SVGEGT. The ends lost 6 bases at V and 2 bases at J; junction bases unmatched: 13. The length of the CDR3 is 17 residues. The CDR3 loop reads CASSPSGLGTGAYEQYF. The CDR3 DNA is TGTGCCAGCAGCCCCTCTGGCCTAGGGACAGGGGCCTACGAGCAGTACTTC.

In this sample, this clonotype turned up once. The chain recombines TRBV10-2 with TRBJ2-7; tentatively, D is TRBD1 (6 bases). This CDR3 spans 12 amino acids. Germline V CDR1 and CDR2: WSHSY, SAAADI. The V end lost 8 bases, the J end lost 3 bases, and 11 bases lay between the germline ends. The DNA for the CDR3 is TGCGCCAGCGTTCAACAGGGCTACGAGCAGTACTTC. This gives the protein CASVQQGYEQYF.

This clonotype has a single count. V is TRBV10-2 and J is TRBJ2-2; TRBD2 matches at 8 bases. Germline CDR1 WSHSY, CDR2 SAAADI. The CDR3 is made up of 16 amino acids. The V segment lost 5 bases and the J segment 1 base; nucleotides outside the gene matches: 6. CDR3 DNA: TGCGCCAGCAGTCTGGCGGGGGGCCAGAACACCGGGGAGCTGTTTTTT. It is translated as CASSLAGGQNTGELFF.

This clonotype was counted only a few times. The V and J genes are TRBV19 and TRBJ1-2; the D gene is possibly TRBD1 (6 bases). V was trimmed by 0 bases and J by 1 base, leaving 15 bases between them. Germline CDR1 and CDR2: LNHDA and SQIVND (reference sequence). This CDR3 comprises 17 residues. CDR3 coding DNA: TGTGCCAGTAGTATAGATCTAGGCAGGGGCGGTAACTATGGCTACACCTTC. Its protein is CASSIDLGRGGNYGYTF. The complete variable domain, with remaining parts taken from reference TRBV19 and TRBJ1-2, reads DGGITQSPKYLFRKEGQNVTLSCEQNLNHDAMYWYRQDPGQGLRLIYYSQIVNDFQKGDIAEGYSVSREKKESFPLTVTSAQKNPTAFYLCASSIDLGRGGNYGYTFGSGTRLTVV.

In DNA form, the CDR3 reads TGTGCTAGTGCCGCACAGGGGCTTGACCAAGAGACCCAGTACTTC. It translates to CASAAQGLDQETQYF. The genes are TRBV12-5 and TRBJ2-5; 7 bases match TRBD1. The V gene end was trimmed by 7 bases and the J gene end by 0 bases; junction bases not matched to a gene: 8. Germline assignment: CDR1 LGHNT and CDR2 FRNRAP. The CDR3 covers 15 residues. The variable domain in full, completed from reference TRBV12-5 and TRBJ2-5, reads DARVTQTPRHKVTEMGQEVTMRCQPILGHNTVFWYRQTMMQGLELLAYFRNRAPLDDSGMPKDRFSAEMPDATLATLKIQPSEPRDSAVYFCASAAQGLDQETQYFGPGTRLLVL.

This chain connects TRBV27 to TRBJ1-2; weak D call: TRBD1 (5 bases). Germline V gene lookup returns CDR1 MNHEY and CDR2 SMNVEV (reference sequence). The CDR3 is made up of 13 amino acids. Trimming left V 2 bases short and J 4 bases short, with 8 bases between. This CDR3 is CASSLRGLYGYTF. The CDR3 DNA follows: TGTGCCAGCAGTTTAAGGGGCCTCTATGGCTACACCTTC.

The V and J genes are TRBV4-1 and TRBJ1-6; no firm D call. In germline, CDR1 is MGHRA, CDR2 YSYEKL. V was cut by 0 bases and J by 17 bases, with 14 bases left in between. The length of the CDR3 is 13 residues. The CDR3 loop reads CASSQDRLVMIHF. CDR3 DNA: TGCGCCAGCAGCCAAGACCGGCTGGTTATGATCCACTTT.

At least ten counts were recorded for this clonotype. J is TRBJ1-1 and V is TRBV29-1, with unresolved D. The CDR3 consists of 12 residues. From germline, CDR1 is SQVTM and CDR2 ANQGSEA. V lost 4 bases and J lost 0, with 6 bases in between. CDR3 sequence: CSVARLNTEAFF. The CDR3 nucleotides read TGCAGCGTTGCCAGGCTGAACACTGAAGCTTTCTTT. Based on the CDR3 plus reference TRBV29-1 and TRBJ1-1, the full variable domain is SAVISQKPSRDICQRGTSLTIQCQVDSQVTMMFWYRQQPGQSLTLIATANQGSEATYESGFVIDKFPISRPNLTFSTLTVSNMSPEDSSIYLCSVARLNTEAFFGQGTRLTVV.

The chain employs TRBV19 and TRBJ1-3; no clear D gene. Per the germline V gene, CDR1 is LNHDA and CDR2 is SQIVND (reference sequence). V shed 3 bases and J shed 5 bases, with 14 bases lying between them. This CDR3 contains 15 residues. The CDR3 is CASSMIRTDRNTIYF. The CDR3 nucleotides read TGTGCCAGTAGTATGATCCGGACGGACCGAAACACCATATATTTT.

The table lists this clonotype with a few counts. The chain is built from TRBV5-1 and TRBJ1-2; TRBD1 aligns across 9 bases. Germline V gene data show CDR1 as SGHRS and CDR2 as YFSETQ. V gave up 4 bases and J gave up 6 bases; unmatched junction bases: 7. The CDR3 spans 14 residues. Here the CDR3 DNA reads TGCGCCAGCAGCAGGGACAGGGCGGAAGATGGCTACACCTTC. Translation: CASSRDRAEDGYTF.

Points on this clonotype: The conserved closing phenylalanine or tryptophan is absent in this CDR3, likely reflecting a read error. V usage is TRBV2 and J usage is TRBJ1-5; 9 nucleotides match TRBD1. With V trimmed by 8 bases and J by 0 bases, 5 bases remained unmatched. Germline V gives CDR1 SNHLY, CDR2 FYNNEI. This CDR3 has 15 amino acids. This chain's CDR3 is CASQQTGGSNQPQHS. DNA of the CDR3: TGTGCCAGCCAACAGACAGGGGGTAGCAATCAGCCCCAGCATTCT.

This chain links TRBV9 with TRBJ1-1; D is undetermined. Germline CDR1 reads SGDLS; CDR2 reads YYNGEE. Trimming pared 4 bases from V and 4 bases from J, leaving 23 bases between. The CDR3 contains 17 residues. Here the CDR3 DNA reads TGTGCCAGCAGCTTGTCATACAGCCACACTCTGGGCACTGAAGCTTTCTTT. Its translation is CASSLSYSHTLGTEAFF.

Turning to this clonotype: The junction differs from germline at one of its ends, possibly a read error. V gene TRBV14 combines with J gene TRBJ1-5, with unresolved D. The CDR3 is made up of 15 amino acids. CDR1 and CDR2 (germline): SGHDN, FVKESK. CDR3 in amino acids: CASSEDFGGNQPQHF. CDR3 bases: TGTGCCAGCAGCGAAGACTTTGGGGGCAATCAGCCCCAGCATTTT.

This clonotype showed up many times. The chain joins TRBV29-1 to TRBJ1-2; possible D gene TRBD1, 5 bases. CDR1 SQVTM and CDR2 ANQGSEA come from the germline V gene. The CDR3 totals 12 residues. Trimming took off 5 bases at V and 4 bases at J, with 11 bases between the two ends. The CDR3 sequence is CSVLGRTYGYTF. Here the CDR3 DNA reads TGCAGCGTTCTGGGACGGACCTATGGCTACACCTTC. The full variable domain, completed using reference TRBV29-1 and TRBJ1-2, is SAVISQKPSRDICQRGTSLTIQCQVDSQVTMMFWYRQQPGQSLTLIATANQGSEATYESGFVIDKFPISRPNLTFSTLTVSNMSPEDSSIYLCSVLGRTYGYTFGSGTRLTVV.

CDR3 amino acids: CATSDPTGGDTGELFF. The CDR3 DNA follows: TGTGCCACCAGTGACCCGACAGGGGGCGACACCGGGGAGCTGTTTTTT. The chain carries TRBV24-1 and TRBJ2-2; 10 nucleotides align to TRBD1. V lost 4 bases and J lost 3; bases outside the gene matches: 4. Germline loops: CDR1 KGHDR, CDR2 SFDVKD. The CDR3 loop spans 16 amino acids.

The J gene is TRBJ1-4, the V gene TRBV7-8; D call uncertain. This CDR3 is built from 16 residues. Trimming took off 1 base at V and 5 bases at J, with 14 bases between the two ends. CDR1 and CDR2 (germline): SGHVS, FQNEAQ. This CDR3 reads CASSLGSGSNNEKLFF. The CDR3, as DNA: TGTGCCAGCAGCTTAGGTTCCGGATCGAACAATGAAAAACTGTTTTTT.

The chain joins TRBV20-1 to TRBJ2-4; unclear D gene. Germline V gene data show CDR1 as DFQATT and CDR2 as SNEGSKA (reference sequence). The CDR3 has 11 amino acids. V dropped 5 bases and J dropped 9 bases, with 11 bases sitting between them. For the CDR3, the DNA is TGCAGTGCTCGGAGTACGGGCATTCAGTACTTC. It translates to CSARSTGIQYF.

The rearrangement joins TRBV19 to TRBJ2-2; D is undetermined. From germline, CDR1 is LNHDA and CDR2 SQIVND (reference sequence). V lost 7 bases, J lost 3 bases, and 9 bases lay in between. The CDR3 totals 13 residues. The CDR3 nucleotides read TGTGCCAGTATGATTCAATACACCGGGGAGCTGTTTTTT. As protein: CASMIQYTGELFF. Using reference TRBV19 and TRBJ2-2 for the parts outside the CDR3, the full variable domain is DGGITQSPKYLFRKEGQNVTLSCEQNLNHDAMYWYRQDPGQGLRLIYYSQIVNDFQKGDIAEGYSVSREKKESFPLTVTSAQKNPTAFYLCASMIQYTGELFFGEGSRLTVL.